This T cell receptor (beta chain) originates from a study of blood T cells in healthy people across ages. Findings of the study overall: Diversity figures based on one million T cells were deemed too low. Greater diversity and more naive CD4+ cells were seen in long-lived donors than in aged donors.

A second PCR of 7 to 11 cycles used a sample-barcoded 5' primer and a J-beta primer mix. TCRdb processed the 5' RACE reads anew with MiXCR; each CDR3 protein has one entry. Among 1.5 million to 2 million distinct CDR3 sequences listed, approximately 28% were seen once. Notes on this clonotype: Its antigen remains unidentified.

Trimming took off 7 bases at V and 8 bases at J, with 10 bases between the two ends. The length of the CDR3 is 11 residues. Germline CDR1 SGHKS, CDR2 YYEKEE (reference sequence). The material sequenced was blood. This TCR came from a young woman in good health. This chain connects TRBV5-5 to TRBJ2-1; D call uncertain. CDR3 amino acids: CASFGWDEQFF. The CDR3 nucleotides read TGTGCCAGCTTTGGGTGGGATGAGCAGTTCTTC.